Described below is a single T cell receptor (beta chain) sequence and its context. The antigen is unknown. V lost 0 bases to trimming and J lost 4 bases; unmatched junction nucleotides: 4. Germline V gene lookup returns CDR1 SGHRS and CDR2 YFSETQ. The CDR3 runs 15 residues. Some clones are missing from TCRdb's copy, which holds only in-frame ones; the method was immunoSEQ multiplex PCR. Here the sample spans some 1,400,000 clones, roughly 96% being singletons. The sample belongs to a study of shared clonotypes between healthy human individuals. Study-wide findings and caveats: In a few donors, around 5.5% of naive CD4 clonotypes appeared in common.

This TCR was recovered from a man in his thirties or forties in good health. The J gene is TRBJ1-2, the V gene TRBV5-1; 9 bases agree with TRBD1. Sequencing was carried out using naive CD4+ T cells sorted from blood. Subset noted: CD45RA+ positively selected. CDR3 nucleotide sequence: TGCGCCAGCAGCTTGGTCGGGACAGGGTCCTATGGCTACACCTTC. Protein product: CASSLVGTGSYGYTF.